A selection of T cell receptor beta chains follows, all from one sample in a study of regulatory T cells in long-lasting Graves disease. TCRdb redid the calling of the multiplex PCR reads with MiXCR, one entry per CDR3 protein. Of fewer than 650,000 distinct CDR3 sequences listed, approximately 16% were seen once; the top ten hold 12%. In addition, the sample was reused for a study of T cells in Graves' hyperthyroidism and ophthalmopathy.

Source: peripheral blood mononuclear cells (PBMCs), taken at new diagnosis, from a patient treated with antithyroid drugs. The source of these receptors is a man younger than 30 with Graves disease. CDR3s include the opening cysteine and the closing phenylalanine or tryptophan. D genes are given only for firm matches. Size is omitted from some rows. Given values are once, few, many or a class for expanded clones.

cdr3_length	d_call	j_call	clone_size	v_call	cdr3_aa	cdr3_nt
14	.	TRBJ2-7	many	TRBV27	CASSLRGPLYEQYF	TGTGCCAGCAGTTTAAGAGGACCCCTCTACGAGCAGTACTTC
15	.	TRBJ1-3	.	TRBV12-3/TRBV12-4	CASSPGLNSGNTIYF	TGTGCCAGCAGTCCCGGACTGAACTCTGGAAACACCATATATTTT
13	TRBD2	TRBJ2-2	many	TRBV7-3	CASSPGGAGELFF	TGTGCCAGCAGCCCCGGGGGGGCCGGGGAGCTGTTTTTT
18	TRBD2	TRBJ2-7	many	TRBV3-1	CASSPRWTSGIISYEQYF	TGTGCCAGCAGCCCACGATGGACTAGCGGGATAATCTCCTACGAGCAGTACTTC
13	.	TRBJ1-1	many	TRBV6-1	CASSDRLDTEAFF	TGTGCCAGCAGTGACAGATTGGACACTGAAGCTTTCTTT
17	.	TRBJ2-3	many	TRBV27	CASSLRELPRGTDTQYF	TGTGCCAGCAGTCTTCGAGAATTGCCAAGGGGCACAGATACGCAGTATTTT
14	TRBD1	TRBJ2-7	.	TRBV9	CASSATGGVDEQYF	TGTGCCAGCAGCGCGACAGGGGGCGTGGACGAGCAGTACTTC
15	TRBD1	TRBJ1-1	.	TRBV25-1	CASSELADRVNEAFF	TGTGCCAGCAGTGAATTAGCGGACAGGGTAAATGAAGCTTTCTTT
19	.	TRBJ2-7	.	TRBV20-1	CSARDRQGDLLGLSYEQYF	TGCAGTGCTAGAGATCGCCAAGGGGACCTTCTTGGCCTTTCCTACGAGCAGTACTTC
15	.	TRBJ2-6	few	TRBV5-1	CASFDSSSGANVLTF	TGCGCCAGCTTCGACAGCTCATCTGGGGCCAACGTCCTGACTTTC
17	TRBD2	TRBJ2-2	.	TRBV10-2	CASSLSIAGGNTGELFF	TGCGCCAGCAGCCTCAGTATAGCGGGAGGGAACACCGGGGAGCTGTTTTTT
16	.	TRBJ2-1	many	TRBV13	CASSTRHAVAYNEQFF	TGTGCCAGCAGCACACGCCATGCGGTAGCTTACAATGAGCAGTTCTTC
13	.	TRBJ1-1	many	TRBV20-1	CSARSWGAPEAFF	TGCAGTGCTCGGAGCTGGGGGGCCCCTGAAGCTTTCTTT
15	.	TRBJ2-7	.	TRBV19	CASSLPGTLSYEQYF	TGTGCCAGTAGCCTACCCGGGACACTCTCCTACGAGCAGTACTTC
13	.	TRBJ1-2	.	TRBV6-2/TRBV6-3	CASSYSREGGYTF	TGTGCCAGCAGTTACTCGAGGGAGGGCGGCTACACCTTC
14	.	TRBJ2-7	.	TRBV7-9	CASSLLGEVIEQYF	TGTGCCAGCAGCTTGTTGGGGGAGGTGATCGAGCAGTACTTC
12	TRBD2	TRBJ2-1	many	TRBV28	CASSGTSDEQFF	TGTGCCAGCAGTGGGACTAGCGATGAGCAGTTCTTC
15	TRBD2	TRBJ2-1	few	TRBV29-1	CSVEETSGISNEQFF	TGCAGCGTTGAAGAGACTAGCGGAATTTCCAACGAGCAGTTCTTC
13	.	TRBJ1-1	many	TRBV28	CASRLSMNTEAFF	TGTGCCAGCAGACTAAGTATGAACACTGAAGCTTTCTTT
13	.	TRBJ1-1	.	TRBV7-3	CASSRSRNTEAFF	TGTGCCAGCAGCCGATCCAGGAACACTGAAGCTTTCTTT
17	.	TRBJ2-5	many	TRBV7-8	CASSLVVGTRVEETQYF	TGTGCCAGCAGCTTAGTAGTCGGGACAAGGGTTGAGGAGACCCAGTACTTC
14	.	TRBJ2-2	many	TRBV9	CASSSLGNTGELFF	TGTGCCAGCAGCTCCCTAGGGAACACCGGGGAGCTGTTTTTT
16	TRBD1	TRBJ2-2	.	TRBV28	CASSLHPGGSLGELFF	TGTGCCAGCAGTTTGCATCCAGGGGGCTCGCTCGGGGAGCTGTTTTTT
16	.	TRBJ1-3	few	TRBV18	CASSSIDSTSANTIYF	TGTGCCAGCTCATCAATTGACTCCACCTCGGCAAACACCATATATTTT
13	.	TRBJ2-7	many	TRBV3-1	CASSQDRQVEQYF	TGTGCCAGCAGCCAAGACCGGCAGGTCGAGCAGTACTTC
15	.	TRBJ2-7	.	TRBV20-1	CSARVKGEGPYEQYF	TGCAGTGCAAGAGTCAAGGGGGAGGGCCCCTACGAGCAGTACTTC
15	.	TRBJ1-2	many	TRBV6-1	CASRVDTRRGYGYTF	TGTGCCAGCAGGGTGGACACCCGACGCGGCTATGGCTACACCTTC
15	.	TRBJ2-3	many	TRBV7-3	CASSLRSGWTDTQYF	TGTGCCAGCAGCTTAAGGTCTGGGTGGACAGATACGCAGTATTTT
14	TRBD2	TRBJ2-1	.	TRBV18	CASSSGVAYNEQFF	TGTGCCAGCTCCAGCGGGGTAGCCTACAATGAGCAGTTCTTC
13	TRBD1	TRBJ1-1	few	TRBV5-1	CASSLEDRVRTFF	TGCGCCAGCAGCTTGGAGGACAGGGTTAGGACTTTCTTT
18	.	TRBJ2-6	many	TRBV28	CASCPGEPLSSGANVLTF	TGTGCCAGCTGTCCCGGCGAGCCCTTATCCTCTGGGGCCAACGTCCTGACTTTC
14	.	TRBJ2-2	many	TRBV12-3/TRBV12-4	CASRGALNTGELFF	TGTGCCAGCAGAGGAGCGTTGAACACCGGGGAGCTGTTTTTT
13	.	TRBJ2-5	few	TRBV5-6	CASRKDRQETQYF	TGTGCCAGCAGGAAGGACAGACAAGAGACCCAGTACTTC
14	TRBD1	TRBJ1-2	.	TRBV27	CASRRGGQDYGYTF	TGTGCCAGCAGGAGAGGGGGCCAGGACTATGGCTACACCTTC
9	TRBD1	TRBJ1-2	many	TRBV30	CAWDRVITF	TGTGCCTGGGACAGGGTAATCACCTTC
16	.	TRBJ1-3	few	TRBV5-6	CASSSPGRDSGNTIYF	TGTGCCAGCAGCTCACCGGGGAGGGACTCTGGAAACACCATATATTTT
13	.	TRBJ2-7	many	TRBV11-2	CASSTSEIYEQYF	TGTGCCAGCAGCACATCAGAAATCTACGAGCAGTACTTC
15	.	TRBJ1-1	.	TRBV5-6	CASSLPRGMNTEAFF	TGTGCCAGCAGCCTACCTCGGGGCATGAACACTGAAGCTTTCTTT
16	.	TRBJ2-1	.	TRBV11-2	CASSSTGRQQYNEQFF	TGTGCCAGCAGCAGTACAGGGAGGCAGCAATACAATGAGCAGTTCTTC
15	.	TRBJ2-2	many	TRBV10-3	CAIGAEVVNTGELFF	TGTGCCATCGGGGCGGAGGTGGTGAACACCGGGGAGCTGTTTTTT
16	.	TRBJ2-7	few	TRBV28	CASSLNTGLSSYEQYF	TGTGCCAGCAGTTTAAATACGGGACTCAGCTCCTACGAGCAGTACTTC
13	TRBD1	TRBJ1-2	many	TRBV28	CASRPSDRTGYTF	TGTGCCAGCAGACCCTCGGACAGGACGGGCTACACATTC
14	.	TRBJ2-7	.	TRBV6-1	CASSELIGTNEQYF	TGTGCCAGCAGTGAACTGATAGGGACCAACGAGCAGTACTTC
13	.	TRBJ1-6	many	TRBV28	CANSYSYNSPLHF	TGTGCCAACAGCTATTCCTATAATTCACCCCTCCACTTT
16	TRBD2	TRBJ2-1	.	TRBV10-3	CAIRGGLGSSYNEQFF	TGTGCCATCAGAGGGGGACTAGGGAGCTCCTACAATGAGCAGTTCTTC
13	TRBD2	TRBJ2-1	many	TRBV20-1	CSARLAGDNEQFF	TGCAGTGCTAGACTAGCGGGAGACAATGAGCAGTTCTTC
13	.	TRBJ1-2	few	TRBV7-9	CASSLEDRYGYTF	TGTGCCAGCAGCTTAGAAGATCGTTATGGCTACACCTTC
15	TRBD1	TRBJ2-5	many	TRBV3-1	CASSGTGGLRETQYF	TGTGCCAGCAGCGGGACAGGGGGCCTTAGGGAGACCCAGTACTTC
13	TRBD1	TRBJ1-5	many	TRBV29-1	CSVGTGASQPQHF	TGCAGCGTGGGGACAGGGGCGAGTCAGCCCCAGCATTTT
14	TRBD2	TRBJ2-2	few	TRBV12-3/TRBV12-4	CASSPRGRGGELFF	TGTGCCAGCAGTCCCCGCGGGAGAGGCGGGGAGCTGTTTTTT
20	TRBD2	TRBJ2-1	many	TRBV7-8	CASSLARLKAGGSSYNEQFF	TGTGCCAGCAGCTTAGCGCGTCTAAAAGCGGGAGGGAGCTCCTACAATGAGCAGTTCTTC